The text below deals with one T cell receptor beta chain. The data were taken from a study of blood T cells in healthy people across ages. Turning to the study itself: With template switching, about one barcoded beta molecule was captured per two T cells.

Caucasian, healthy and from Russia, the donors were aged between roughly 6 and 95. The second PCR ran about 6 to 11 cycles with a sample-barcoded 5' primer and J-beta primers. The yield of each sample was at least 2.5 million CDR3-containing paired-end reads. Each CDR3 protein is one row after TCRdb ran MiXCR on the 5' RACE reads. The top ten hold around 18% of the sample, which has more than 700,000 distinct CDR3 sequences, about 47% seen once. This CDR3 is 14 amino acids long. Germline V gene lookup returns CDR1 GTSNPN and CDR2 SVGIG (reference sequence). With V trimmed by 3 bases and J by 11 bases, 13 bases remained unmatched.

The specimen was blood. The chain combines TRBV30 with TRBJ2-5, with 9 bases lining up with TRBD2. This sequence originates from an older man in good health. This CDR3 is CAWSTGLAGNEQYF. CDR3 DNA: TGTGCCTGGAGCACGGGACTAGCTGGTAATGAGCAGTACTTC. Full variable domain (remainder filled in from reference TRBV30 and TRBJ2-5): SQTIHQWPATLVQPVGSPLSLECTVEGTSNPNLYWYRQAAGRGLQLLFYSVGIGQISSEVPQNLSASRPQDRQFILSSKKLLLSDSGFYLCAWSTGLAGNEQYFGPGTRLLVL.